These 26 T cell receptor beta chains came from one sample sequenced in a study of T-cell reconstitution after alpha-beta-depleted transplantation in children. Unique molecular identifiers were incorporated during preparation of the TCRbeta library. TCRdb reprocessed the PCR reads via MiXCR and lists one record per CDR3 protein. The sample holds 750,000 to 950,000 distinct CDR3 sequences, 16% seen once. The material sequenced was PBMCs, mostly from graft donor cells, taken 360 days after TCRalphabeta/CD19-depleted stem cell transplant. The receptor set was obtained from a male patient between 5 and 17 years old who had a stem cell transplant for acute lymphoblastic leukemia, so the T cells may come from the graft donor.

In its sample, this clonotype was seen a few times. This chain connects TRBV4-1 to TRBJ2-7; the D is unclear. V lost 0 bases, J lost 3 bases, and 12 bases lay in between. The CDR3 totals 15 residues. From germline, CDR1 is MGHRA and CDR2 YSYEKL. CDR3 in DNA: TGCGCCAGCAGCCAAGATAGCTGGAAGATCTACGAGCAGTACTTC. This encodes CASSQDSWKIYEQYF.

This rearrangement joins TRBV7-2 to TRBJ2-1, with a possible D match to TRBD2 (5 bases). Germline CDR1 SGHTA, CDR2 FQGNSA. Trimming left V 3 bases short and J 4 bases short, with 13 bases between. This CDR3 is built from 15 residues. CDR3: CASSFTRGTYNEQFF. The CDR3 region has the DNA TGTGCCAGCAGCTTTACTCGGGGAACATACAATGAGCAGTTCTTC.

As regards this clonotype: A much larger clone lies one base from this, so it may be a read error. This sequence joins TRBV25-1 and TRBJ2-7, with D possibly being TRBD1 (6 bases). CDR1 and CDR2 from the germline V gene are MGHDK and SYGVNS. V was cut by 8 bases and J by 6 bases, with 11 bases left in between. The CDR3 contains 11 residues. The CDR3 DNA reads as TGTGCCAGCGGCCAGGGGCGCGAGCAGTACTTC. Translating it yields CASGQGREQYF.

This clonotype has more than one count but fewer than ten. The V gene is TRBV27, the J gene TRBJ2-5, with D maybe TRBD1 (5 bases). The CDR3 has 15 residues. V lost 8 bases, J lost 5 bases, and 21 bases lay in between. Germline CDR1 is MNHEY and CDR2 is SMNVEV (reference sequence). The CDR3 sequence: CASGWIPGAFETQYF. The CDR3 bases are TGTGCCAGCGGCTGGATCCCTGGGGCCTTCGAGACCCAGTACTTC.

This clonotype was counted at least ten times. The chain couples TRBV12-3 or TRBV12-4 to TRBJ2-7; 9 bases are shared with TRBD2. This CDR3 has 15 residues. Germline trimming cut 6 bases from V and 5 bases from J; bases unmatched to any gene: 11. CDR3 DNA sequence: TGTGCCAGCAGCTCCTTTTGGCGGGAGGGCCACGAGCAGTACTTC. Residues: CASSSFWREGHEQYF.

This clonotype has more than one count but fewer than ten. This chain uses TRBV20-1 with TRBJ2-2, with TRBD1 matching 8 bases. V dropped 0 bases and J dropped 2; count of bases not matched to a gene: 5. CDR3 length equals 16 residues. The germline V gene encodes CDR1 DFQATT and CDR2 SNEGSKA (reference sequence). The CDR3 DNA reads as TGCAGTGCTAGAGATGCGGCAGGGGGCAACACCGGGGAGCTGTTTTTT. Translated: CSARDAAGGNTGELFF.

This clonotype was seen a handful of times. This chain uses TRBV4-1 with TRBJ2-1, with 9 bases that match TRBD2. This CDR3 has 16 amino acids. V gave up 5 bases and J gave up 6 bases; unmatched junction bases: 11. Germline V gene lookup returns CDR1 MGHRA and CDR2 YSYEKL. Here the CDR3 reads CASSARVAGAFNEQFF. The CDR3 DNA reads TGCGCCAGCAGCGCGAGGGTAGCGGGAGCTTTCAATGAGCAGTTCTTC.

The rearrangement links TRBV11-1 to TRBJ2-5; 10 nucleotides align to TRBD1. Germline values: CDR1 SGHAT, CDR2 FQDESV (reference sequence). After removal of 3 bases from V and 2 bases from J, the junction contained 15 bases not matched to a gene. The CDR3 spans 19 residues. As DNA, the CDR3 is TGTGCCAGCAGCTTGCGCCGGGACAGGGGAAACCTTAGGCAAGAGACCCAGTACTTC. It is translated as CASSLRRDRGNLRQETQYF.

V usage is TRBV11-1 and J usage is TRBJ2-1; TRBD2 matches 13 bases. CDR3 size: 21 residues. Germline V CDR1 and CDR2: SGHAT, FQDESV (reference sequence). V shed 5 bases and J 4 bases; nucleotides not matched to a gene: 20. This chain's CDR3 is CASSPRTSGSVRDYRYNEQFF. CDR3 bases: TGTGCCAGCAGCCCAAGGACTAGCGGGAGTGTACGGGATTACAGGTACAATGAGCAGTTCTTC.

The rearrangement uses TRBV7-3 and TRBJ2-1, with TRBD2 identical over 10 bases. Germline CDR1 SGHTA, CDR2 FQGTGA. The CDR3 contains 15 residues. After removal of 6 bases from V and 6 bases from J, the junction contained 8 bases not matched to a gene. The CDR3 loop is CASSRPSGRPNEQFF. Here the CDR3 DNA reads TGTGCCAGCAGTCGCCCTAGCGGGAGACCCAATGAGCAGTTCTTC. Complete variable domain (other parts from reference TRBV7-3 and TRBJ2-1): GAGVSQTPSNKVTEKGKYVELRCDPISGHTALYWYRQSLGQGPEFLIYFQGTGAADDSGLPNDRFFAVRPEGSVSTLKIQRTERGDSAVYLCASSRPSGRPNEQFFGPGTRLTVL.

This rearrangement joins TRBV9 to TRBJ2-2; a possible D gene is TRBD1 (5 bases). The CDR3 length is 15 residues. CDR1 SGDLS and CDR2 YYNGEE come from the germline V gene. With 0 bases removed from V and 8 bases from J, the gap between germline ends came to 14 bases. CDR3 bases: TGTGCCAGCAGCGTAGAGGGCCGACAGACGGGGGAGCTGTTTTTT. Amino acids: CASSVEGRQTGELFF.

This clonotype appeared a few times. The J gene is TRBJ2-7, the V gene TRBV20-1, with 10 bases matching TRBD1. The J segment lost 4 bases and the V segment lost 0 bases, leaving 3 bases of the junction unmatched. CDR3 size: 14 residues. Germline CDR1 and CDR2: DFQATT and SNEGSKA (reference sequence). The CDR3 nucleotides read TGCAGTGCTAGAGAAGGGACAGGGGCTTACGAGCAGTACTTC. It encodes CSAREGTGAYEQYF.

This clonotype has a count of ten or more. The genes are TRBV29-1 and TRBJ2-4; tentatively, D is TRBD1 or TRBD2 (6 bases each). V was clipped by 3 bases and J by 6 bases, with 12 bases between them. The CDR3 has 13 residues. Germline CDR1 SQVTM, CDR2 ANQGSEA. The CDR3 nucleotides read TGCAGCGTTGAGGGCAGGGGAGGAAACATTCAGTACTTC. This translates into CSVEGRGGNIQYF.

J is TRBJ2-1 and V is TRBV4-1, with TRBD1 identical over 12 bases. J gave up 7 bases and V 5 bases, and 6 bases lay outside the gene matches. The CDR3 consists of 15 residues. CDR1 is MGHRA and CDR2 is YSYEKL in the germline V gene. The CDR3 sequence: CASSKPGQGANEQFF. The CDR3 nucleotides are TGCGCCAGCAGCAAACCGGGACAGGGGGCGAATGAGCAGTTCTTC.

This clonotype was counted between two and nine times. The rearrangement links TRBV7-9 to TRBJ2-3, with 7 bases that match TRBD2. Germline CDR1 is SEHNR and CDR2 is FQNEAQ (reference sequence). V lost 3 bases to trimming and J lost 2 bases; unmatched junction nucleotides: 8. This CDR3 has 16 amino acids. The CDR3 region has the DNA TGTGCCAGCAGCTTTTTGTGGGAGGGATACACAGATACGCAGTATTTT. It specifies CASSFLWEGYTDTQYF. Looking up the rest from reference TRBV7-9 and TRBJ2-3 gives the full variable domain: DTGVSQNPRHKITKRGQNVTFRCDPISEHNRLYWYRQTLGQGPEFLTYFQNEAQLEKSRLLSDRFSAERPKGSFSTLEIQRTEQGDSAMYLCASSFLWEGYTDTQYFGPGTRLTVL.

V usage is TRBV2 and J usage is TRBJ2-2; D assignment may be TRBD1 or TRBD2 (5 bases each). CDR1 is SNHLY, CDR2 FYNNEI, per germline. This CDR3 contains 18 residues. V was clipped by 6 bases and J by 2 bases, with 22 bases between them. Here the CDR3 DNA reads TGTGCCAGCAGCCCATTCGGCACCGGGACGGCAAACACCGGGGAGCTGTTTTTT. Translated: CASSPFGTGTANTGELFF.

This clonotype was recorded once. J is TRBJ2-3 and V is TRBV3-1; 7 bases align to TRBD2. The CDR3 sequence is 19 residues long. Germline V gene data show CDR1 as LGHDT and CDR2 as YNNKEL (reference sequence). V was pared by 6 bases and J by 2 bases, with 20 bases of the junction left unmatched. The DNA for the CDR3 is TGTGCCAGCAGGGCCCTGGGGGGGGTCTTCCCCTGGAACACAGATACGCAGTATTTT. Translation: CASRALGGVFPWNTDTQYF.

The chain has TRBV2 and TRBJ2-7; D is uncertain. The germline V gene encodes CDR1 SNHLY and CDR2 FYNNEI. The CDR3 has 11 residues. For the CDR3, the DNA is TGTGGGACGGTTGCGAACTACGAGCAGTACTTC. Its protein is CGTVANYEQYF.

The CDR3, as DNA: TGTGCCATCAGTGAGTCGGGACTAGCGGGAGGTTACGAGCAGTACTTC. Its translation is CAISESGLAGGYEQYF. The chain employs TRBV10-3 and TRBJ2-7, with TRBD2 matching 15 bases. The CDR3 length is 16 residues. J gave up 4 bases and V 0 bases, and 1 base lay outside the gene matches. Germline V gene data show CDR1 as ENHRY and CDR2 as SYGVKD.

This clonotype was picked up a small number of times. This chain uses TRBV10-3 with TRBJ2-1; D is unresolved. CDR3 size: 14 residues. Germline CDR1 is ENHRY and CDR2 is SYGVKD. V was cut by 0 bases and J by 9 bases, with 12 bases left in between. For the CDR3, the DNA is TGTGCCATCAGTGAGTCTCCAGAATGGGGTGAGCAGTTCTTC. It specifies CAISESPEWGEQFF.

The CDR3 nucleotides read TGTGCCAGCAGAGGGACTAGCGGGAAATGGCTCTACGAGCAGTACTTC. It codes for CASRGTSGKWLYEQYF. The J gene is TRBJ2-7, the V gene TRBV28, with 13 positions matching TRBD2. CDR1 is MDHEN and CDR2 is SYDVKM in the germline V gene. The V gene end was trimmed by 6 bases and the J gene end by 3 bases; junction bases not matched to a gene: 8. This CDR3 has 16 amino acids.

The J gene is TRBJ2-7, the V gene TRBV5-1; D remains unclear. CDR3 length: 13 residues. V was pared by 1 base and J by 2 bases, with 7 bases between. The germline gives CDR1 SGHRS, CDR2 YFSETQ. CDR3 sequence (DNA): TGCGCCAGCAGCTTGAACATCGCCTACGAGCAGTACTTC. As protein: CASSLNIAYEQYF.

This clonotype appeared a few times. CDR3 sequence reads: CATTPTNFAETQYF. The CDR3 coding sequence is TGTGCCACCACCCCGACCAATTTCGCAGAGACCCAGTACTTC. The chain couples TRBV15 to TRBJ2-5, with D unclear. Germline assignment: CDR1 LNHNV and CDR2 YYDKDF (reference sequence). V lost 7 bases and J 4 bases, leaving 16 bases between the germline ends. The CDR3 sequence is 14 residues long.

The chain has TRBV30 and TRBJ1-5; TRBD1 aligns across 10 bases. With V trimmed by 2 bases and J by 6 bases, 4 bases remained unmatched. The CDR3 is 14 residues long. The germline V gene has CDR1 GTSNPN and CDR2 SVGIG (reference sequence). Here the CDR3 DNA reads TGTGCCTGGAGTCGGGACAGGGGTAGTCAGCCCCAGCATTTT. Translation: CAWSRDRGSQPQHF.

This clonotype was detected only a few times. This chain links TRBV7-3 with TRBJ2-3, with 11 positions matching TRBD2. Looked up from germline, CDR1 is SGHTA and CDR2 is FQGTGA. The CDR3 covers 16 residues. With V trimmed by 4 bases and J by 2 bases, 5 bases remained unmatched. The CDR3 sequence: CASSSLAGGITDTQYF. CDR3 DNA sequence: TGTGCCAGCAGCTCTCTAGCGGGAGGAATCACAGATACGCAGTATTTT.

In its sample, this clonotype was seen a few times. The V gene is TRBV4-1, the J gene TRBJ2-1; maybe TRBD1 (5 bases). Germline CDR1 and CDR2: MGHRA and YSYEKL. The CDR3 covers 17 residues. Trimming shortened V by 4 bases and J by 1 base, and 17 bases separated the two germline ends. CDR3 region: CASSLRWGPASYNEQFF. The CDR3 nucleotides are TGCGCCAGCAGCCTCCGATGGGGCCCCGCGTCCTACAATGAGCAGTTCTTC.